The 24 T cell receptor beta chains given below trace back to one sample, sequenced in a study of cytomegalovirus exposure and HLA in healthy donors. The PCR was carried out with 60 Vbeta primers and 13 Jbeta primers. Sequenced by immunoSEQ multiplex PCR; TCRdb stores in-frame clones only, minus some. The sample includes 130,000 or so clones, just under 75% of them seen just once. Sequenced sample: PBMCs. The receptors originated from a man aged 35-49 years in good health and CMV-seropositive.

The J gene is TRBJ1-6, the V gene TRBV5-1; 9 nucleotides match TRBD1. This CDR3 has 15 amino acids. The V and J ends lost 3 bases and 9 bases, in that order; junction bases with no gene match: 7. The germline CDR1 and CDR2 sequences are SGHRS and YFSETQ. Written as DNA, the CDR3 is TGCGCCAGCAGCTCTGGGACAGGGAGGCGTTCACCCCTCCACTTT. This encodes CASSSGTGRRSPLHF.

As DNA, the CDR3 is TGTGCCAGCAGTCTCCTCCCTCGGGGAGTTTCTAGCACAGATACGCAGTATTTT. Protein product: CASSLLPRGVSSTDTQYF. The rearrangement uses TRBV2 and TRBJ2-3; D may be TRBD2 (5 bases). V was pared by 5 bases and J by 0 bases, with 21 bases between. In germline, CDR1 is SNHLY, CDR2 FYNNEI. The CDR3 length is 18 residues.

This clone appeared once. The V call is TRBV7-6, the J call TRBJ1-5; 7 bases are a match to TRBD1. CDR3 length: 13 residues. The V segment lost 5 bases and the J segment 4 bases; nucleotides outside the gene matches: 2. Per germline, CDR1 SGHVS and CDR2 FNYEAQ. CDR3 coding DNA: TGTGCCAGCAGCCCAGGGGGGAATCAGCCCCAGCATTTT. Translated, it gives CASSPGGNQPQHF.

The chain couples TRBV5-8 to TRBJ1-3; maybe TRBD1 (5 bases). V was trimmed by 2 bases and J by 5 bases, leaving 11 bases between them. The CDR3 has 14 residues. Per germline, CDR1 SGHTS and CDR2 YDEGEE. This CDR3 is CASSFAGMRNTIYF. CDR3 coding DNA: TGTGCCAGCAGCTTTGCAGGGATGAGAAACACCATATATTTT.

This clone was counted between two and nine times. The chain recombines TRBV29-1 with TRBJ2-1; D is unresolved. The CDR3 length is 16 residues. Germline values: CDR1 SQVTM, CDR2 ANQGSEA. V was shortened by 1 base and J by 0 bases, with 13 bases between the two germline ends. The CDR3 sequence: CSVEATPTGSYNEQFF. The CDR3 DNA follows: TGCAGCGTTGAAGCGACACCCACCGGCTCCTACAATGAGCAGTTCTTC.

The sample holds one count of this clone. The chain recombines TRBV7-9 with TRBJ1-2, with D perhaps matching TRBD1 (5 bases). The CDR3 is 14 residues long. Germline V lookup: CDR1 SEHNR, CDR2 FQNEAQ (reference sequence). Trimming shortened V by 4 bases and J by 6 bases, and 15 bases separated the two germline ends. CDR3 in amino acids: CASSSETALDGYTF. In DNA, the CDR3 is TGTGCCAGCAGCTCAGAGACAGCATTAGATGGCTACACCTTC. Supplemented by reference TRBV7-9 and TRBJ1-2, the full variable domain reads DTGVSQNPRHKITKRGQNVTFRCDPISEHNRLYWYRQTLGQGPEFLTYFQNEAQLEKSRLLSDRFSAERPKGSFSTLEIQRTEQGDSAMYLCASSSETALDGYTFGSGTRLTVV.

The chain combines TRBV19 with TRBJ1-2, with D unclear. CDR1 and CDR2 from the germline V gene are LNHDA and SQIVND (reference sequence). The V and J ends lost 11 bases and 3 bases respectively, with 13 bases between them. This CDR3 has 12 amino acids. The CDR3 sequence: CAGLSKDYGYTF. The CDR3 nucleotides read TGTGCCGGGCTCAGTAAGGACTATGGCTACACCTTC.

CDR3 amino acids: CASSLKAGGSPLHF. CDR3 bases: TGCGCCAGCAGCTTGAAGGCAGGGGGATCACCCCTCCACTTT. V usage is TRBV5-1 and J usage is TRBJ1-6; 7 bases map to TRBD1. Germline V gives CDR1 SGHRS, CDR2 YFSETQ. This CDR3 is built from 14 residues. V trimming: 1 base; J trimming: 10 bases; junction bases outside the gene matches: 5.

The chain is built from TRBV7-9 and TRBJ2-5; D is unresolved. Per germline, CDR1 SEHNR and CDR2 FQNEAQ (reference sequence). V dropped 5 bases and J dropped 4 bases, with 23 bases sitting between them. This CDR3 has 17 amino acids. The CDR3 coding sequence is TGTGCCAGCAGCCCCCCCGAGATCGGTCAGGTTGGAGAGACCCAGTACTTC. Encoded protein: CASSPPEIGQVGETQYF.

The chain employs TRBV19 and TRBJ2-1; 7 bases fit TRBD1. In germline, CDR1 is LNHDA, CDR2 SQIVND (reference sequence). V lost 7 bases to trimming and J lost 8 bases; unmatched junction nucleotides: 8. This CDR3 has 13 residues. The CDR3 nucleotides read TGTGCCAGTACACGACAGGGAGTAGATGAGCAGTTCTTC. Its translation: CASTRQGVDEQFF. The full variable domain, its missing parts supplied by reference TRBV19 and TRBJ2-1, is DGGITQSPKYLFRKEGQNVTLSCEQNLNHDAMYWYRQDPGQGLRLIYYSQIVNDFQKGDIAEGYSVSREKKESFPLTVTSAQKNPTAFYLCASTRQGVDEQFFGPGTRLTVL.

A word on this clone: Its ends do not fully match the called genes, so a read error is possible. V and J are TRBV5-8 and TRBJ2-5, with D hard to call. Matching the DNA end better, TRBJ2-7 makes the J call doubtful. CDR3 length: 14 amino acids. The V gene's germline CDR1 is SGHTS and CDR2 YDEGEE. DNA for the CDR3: TGTGCTAGCAGCTCTGGCAGGAAAGGCTACGAGCAGTACTTC. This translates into CASSSGRKGYEQYF.

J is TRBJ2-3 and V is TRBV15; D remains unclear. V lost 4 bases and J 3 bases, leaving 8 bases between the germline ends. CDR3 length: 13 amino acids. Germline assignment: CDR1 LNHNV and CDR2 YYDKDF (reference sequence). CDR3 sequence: CATSTLDTDTQYF. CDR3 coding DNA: TGTGCCACCAGCACACTCGATACAGATACGCAGTATTTT. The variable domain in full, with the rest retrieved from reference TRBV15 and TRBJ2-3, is DAMVIQNPRYQVTQFGKPVTLSCSQTLNHNVMYWYQQKSSQAPKLLFHYYDKDFNNEADTPDNFQSRRPNTSFCFLDIRSPGLGDTAMYLCATSTLDTDTQYFGPGTRLTVL.

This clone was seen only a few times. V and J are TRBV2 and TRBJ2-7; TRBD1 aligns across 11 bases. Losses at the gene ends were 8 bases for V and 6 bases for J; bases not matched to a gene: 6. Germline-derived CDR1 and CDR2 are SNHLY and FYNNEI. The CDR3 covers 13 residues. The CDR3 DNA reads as TGTGCCAGCTCGGGACAGGGGGACGGCGAGCAGTACTTC. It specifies CASSGQGDGEQYF.

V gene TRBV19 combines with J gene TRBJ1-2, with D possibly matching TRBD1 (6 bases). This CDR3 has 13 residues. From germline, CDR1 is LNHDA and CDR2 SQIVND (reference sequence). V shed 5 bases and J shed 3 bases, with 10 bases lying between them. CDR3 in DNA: TGTGCCAGTAGTGTCCAGGGGTACTATGGCTACACCTTC. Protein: CASSVQGYYGYTF.

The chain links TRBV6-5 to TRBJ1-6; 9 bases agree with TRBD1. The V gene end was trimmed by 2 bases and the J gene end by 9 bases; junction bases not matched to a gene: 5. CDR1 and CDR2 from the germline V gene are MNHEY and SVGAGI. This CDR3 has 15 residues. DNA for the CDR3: TGTGCCAGCAGTTACAGCGGACAGGGGAGTTCACCCCTCCACTTT. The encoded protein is CASSYSGQGSSPLHF.

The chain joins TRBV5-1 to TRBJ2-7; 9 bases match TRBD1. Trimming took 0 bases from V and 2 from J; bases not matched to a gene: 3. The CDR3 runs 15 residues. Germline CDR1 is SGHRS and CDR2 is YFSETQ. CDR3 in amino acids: CASSLEGTGTYEQYF. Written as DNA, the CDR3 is TGCGCCAGCAGCTTGGAGGGGACAGGGACCTACGAGCAGTACTTC. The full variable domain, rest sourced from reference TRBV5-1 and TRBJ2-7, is KAGVTQTPRYLIKTRGQQVTLSCSPISGHRSVSWYQQTPGQGLQFLFEYFSETQRNKGNFPGRFSGRQFSNSRSEMNVSTLELGDSALYLCASSLEGTGTYEQYFGPGTRLTVT.

DNA of the CDR3: TGTGCCAGCAGCCTACTAGCGACAGGCGCCACAGATACGCAGTATTTT. It specifies CASSLLATGATDTQYF. V usage is TRBV14 and J usage is TRBJ2-3; maybe TRBD2 (7 bases). The length of the CDR3 is 16 residues. The germline gives CDR1 SGHDN, CDR2 FVKESK. V was shortened by 4 bases and J by 2 bases, with 16 bases between the two germline ends. The complete variable domain, with remaining parts taken from reference TRBV14 and TRBJ2-3, reads EAGVTQFPSHSVIEKGQTVTLRCDPISGHDNLYWYRRVMGKEIKFLLHFVKESKQDESGMPNNRFLAERTGGTYSTLKVQPAELEDSGVYFCASSLLATGATDTQYFGPGTRLTVL.

The CDR3 protein is CASSGNRAGETQYF. Here the CDR3 DNA reads TGTGCCAGCAGTGGAAACAGGGCGGGTGAGACCCAGTACTTC. The chain recombines TRBV2 with TRBJ2-5; D might be TRBD1 (6 bases). The CDR3 spans 14 residues. Germline CDR1 reads SNHLY; CDR2 reads FYNNEI. Trimming left V 4 bases short and J 5 bases short, with 14 bases between.

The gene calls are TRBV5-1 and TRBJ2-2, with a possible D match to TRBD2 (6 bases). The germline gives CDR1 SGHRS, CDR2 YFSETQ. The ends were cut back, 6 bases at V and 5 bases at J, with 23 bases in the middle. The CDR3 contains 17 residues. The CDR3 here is CASKLSTRRAPTGELFF. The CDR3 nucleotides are TGCGCCAGCAAGCTGTCCACCAGGAGGGCCCCAACCGGGGAGCTGTTTTTT.

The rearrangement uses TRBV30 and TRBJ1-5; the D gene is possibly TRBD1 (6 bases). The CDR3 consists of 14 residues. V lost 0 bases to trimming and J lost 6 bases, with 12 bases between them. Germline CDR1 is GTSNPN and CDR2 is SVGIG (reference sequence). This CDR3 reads CAWSVQGITQPQHF. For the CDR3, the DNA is TGTGCCTGGAGTGTACAGGGTATCACTCAGCCCCAGCATTTT.

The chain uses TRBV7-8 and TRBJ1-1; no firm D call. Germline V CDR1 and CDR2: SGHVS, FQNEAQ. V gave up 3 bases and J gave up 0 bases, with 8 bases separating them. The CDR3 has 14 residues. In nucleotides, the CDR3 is TGTGCCAGCAGCTTGGGCAACATGAACACTGAAGCTTTCTTT. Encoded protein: CASSLGNMNTEAFF.

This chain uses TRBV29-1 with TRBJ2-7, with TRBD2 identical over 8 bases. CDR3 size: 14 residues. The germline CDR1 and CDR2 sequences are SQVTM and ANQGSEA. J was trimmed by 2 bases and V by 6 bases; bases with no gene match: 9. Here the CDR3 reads CSVKGGGGTYEQYF. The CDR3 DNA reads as TGCAGCGTGAAGGGGGGCGGGGGGACCTACGAGCAGTACTTC.

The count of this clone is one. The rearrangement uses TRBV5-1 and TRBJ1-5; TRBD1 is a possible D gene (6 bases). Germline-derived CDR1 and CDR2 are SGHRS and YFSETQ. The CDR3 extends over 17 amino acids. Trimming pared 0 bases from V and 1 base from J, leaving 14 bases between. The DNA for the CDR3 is TGCGCCAGCAGCTTGGGTCTACAGGGAGAAAGCAATCAGCCCCAGCATTTT. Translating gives CASSLGLQGESNQPQHF.

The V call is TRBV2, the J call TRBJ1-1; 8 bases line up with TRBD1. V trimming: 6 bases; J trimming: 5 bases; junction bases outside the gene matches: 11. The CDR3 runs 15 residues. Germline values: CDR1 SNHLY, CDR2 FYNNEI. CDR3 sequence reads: CASRKETGVGTEAFF. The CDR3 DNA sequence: TGTGCCAGCAGGAAGGAGACAGGGGTAGGGACTGAAGCTTTCTTT.